This T cell receptor beta chain was sequenced in a study of T cell repertoires in ileal Crohn's disease. The sample holds a few counts of this clone. What it recognizes is unknown. This sample also contains other DNA sequences that code for the same CDR3. Trimming pared 6 bases from V and 0 bases from J, leaving 9 bases between. This CDR3 has 14 residues. Germline CDR1 reads MRHNA; CDR2 reads SNTAGT. The study, taken as a whole, reports: Mucosal expansions were suggested to be mainly CD8 T cells. Compared with non-smokers, active smokers at surgery showed more clonal expansions.

Libraries were prepared by immunoSEQ multiplex PCR; TCRdb keeps only in-frame clonotypes and omits some of them. The sample lists 11,000 to 15,000 clones; just under 80% were seen once. The rearrangement links TRBV6-4 to TRBJ2-1; D might be TRBD1 (6 bases). Sequenced material: ileal tissue. The clonotype was recovered from an adult with Crohn's disease. Here the CDR3 DNA reads TGTGCCAGCAGCCGAGGGGGCTCCTACAATGAGCAGTTCTTC. Amino acids: CASSRGGSYNEQFF.